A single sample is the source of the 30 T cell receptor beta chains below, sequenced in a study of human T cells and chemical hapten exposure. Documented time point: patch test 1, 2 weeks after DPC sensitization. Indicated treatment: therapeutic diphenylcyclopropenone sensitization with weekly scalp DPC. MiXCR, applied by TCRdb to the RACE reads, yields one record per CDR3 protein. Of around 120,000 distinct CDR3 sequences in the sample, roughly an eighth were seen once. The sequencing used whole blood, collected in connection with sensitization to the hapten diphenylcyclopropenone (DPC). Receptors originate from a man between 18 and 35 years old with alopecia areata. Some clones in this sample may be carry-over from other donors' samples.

CDR3 bases: TGTGCCAGCAGCCCGACAGGGGGGATCACCGGGGAGCTGTTTTTT. Its translation: CASSPTGGITGELFF. The chain links TRBV6-6 to TRBJ2-2; 9 bases align to TRBD1. Germline V gives CDR1 MNHNY, CDR2 SVGAGI (reference sequence). The length of the CDR3 is 15 residues. V lost 6 bases and J lost 4; bases outside the gene matches: 6.

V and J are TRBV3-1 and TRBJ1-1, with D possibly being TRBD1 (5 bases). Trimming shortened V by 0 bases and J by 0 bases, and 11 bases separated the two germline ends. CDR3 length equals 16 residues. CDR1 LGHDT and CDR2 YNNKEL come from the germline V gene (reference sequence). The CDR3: CASSQDYDSVNTEAFF. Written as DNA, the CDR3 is TGTGCCAGCAGCCAAGACTACGACAGTGTGAACACTGAAGCTTTCTTT.

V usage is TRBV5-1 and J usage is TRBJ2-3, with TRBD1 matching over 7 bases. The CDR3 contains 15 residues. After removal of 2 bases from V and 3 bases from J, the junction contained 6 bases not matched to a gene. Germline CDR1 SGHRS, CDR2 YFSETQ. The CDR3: CASSFRQGGTDTQYF. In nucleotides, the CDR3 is TGCGCCAGCAGCTTTCGACAGGGTGGGACAGATACGCAGTATTTT.

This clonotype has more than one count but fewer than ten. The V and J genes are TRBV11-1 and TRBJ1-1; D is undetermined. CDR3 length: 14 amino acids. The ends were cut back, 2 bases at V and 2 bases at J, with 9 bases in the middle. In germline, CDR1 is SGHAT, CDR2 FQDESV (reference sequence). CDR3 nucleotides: TGTGCCAGCAGCTTAATAACTCGAAACACTGAAGCTTTCTTT. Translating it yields CASSLITRNTEAFF.

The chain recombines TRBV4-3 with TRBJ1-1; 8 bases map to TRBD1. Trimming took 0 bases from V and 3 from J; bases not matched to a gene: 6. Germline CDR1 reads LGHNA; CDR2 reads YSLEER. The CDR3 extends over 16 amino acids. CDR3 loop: CASSQDMGQADTEAFF. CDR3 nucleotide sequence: TGCGCCAGCAGCCAAGATATGGGACAGGCAGACACTGAAGCTTTCTTT.

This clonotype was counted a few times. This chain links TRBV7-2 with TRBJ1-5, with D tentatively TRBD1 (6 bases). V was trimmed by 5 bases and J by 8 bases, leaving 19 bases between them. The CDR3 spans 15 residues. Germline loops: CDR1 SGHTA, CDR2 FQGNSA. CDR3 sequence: CASSNHRALFEPQHF. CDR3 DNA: TGTGCCAGCAGCAACCACAGGGCGTTGTTTGAGCCCCAGCATTTT.

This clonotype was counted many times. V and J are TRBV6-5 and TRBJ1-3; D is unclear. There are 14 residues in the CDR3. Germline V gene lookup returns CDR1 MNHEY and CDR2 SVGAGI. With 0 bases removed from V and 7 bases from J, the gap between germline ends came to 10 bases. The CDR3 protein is CASSYSSLGNTIYF. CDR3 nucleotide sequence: TGTGCCAGCAGTTACTCGTCGCTGGGGAACACCATATATTTT.

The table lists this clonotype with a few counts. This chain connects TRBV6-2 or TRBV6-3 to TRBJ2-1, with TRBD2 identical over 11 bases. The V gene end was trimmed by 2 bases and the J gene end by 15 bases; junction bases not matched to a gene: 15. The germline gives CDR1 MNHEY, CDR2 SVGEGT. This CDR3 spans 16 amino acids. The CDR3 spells CASSYADWLAGGRAFF. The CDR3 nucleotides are TGTGCCAGCAGTTACGCGGATTGGCTAGCGGGGGGCCGTGCGTTCTTC.

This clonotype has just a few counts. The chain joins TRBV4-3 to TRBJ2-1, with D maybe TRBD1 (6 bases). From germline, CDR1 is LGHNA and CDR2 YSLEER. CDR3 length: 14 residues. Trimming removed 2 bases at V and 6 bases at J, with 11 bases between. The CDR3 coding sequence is TGCGCCAGCAGCCAACAAATAGGGGGCAATGAGCAGTTCTTC. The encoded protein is CASSQQIGGNEQFF.

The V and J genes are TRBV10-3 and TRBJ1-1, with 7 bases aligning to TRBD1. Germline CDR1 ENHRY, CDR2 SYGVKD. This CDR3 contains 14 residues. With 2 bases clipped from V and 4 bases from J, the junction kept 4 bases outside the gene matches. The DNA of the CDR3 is TGTGCCATCAGTGAGGGCGGGACAGTCACTGAAGCTTTCTTT. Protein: CAISEGGTVTEAFF.

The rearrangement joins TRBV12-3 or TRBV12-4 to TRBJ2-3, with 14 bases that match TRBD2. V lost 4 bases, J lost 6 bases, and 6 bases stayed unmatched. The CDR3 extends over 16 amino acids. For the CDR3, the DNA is TGTGCCAGCAGTTCGAGACTAGCGGGGGGGCACGATACGCAGTATTTT. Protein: CASSSRLAGGHDTQYF.

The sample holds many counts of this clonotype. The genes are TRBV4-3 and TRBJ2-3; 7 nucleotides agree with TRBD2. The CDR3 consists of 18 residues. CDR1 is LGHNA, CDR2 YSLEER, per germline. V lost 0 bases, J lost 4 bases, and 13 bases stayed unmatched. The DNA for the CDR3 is TGCGCCAGCAGCCAAGATGGTGGGAGGACTAGTATGTCAGATACGCAGTATTTT. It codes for CASSQDGGRTSMSDTQYF.

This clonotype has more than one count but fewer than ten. CDR3 sequence (DNA): TGTGCCAGCAGCTTAGATACGGGCCCAGGGACTGAAGCTTTCTTT. Its translation: CASSLDTGPGTEAFF. This chain joins TRBV11-2 and TRBJ1-1; TRBD1 might be the D (5 bases). V was shortened by 0 bases and J by 5 bases, with 13 bases between the two germline ends. The CDR3 is 15 amino acids. The germline CDR1 and CDR2 sequences are SGHAT and FQNNGV.

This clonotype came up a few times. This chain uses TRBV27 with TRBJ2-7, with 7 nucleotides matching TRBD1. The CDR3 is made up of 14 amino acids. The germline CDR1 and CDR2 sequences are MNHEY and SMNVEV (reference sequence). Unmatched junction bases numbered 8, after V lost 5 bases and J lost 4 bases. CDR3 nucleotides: TGTGCCAGCAGTCCGCAGGGACAGCGGTACGAGCAGTACGTC. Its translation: CASSPQGQRYEQYV.

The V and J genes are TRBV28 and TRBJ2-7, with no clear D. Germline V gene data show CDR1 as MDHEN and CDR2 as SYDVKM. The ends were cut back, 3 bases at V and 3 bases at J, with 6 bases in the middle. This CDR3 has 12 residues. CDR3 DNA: TGTGCCAGCAGTTTGAAACGCTACGAGCAGTACTTC. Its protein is CASSLKRYEQYF.

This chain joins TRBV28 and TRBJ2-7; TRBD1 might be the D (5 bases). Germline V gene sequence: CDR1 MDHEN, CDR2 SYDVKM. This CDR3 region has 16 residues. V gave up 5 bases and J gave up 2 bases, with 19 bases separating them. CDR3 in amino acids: CASSPPFGAATYEQYF. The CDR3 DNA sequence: TGTGCCAGCAGTCCCCCCTTTGGGGCAGCTACCTACGAGCAGTACTTC. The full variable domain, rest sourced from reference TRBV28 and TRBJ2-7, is DVKVTQSSRYLVKRTGEKVFLECVQDMDHENMFWYRQDPGLGLRLIYFSYDVKMKEKGDIPEGYSVSREKKERFSLILESASTNQTSMYLCASSPPFGAATYEQYFGPGTRLTVT.

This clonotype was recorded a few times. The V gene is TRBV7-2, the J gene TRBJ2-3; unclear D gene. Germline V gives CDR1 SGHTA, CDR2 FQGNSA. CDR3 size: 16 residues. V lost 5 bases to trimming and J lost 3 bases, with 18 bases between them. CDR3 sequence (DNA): TGTGCCAGCAGCCCCACCACTACTTTCGGGACAGATACGCAGTATTTT. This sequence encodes CASSPTTTFGTDTQYF.

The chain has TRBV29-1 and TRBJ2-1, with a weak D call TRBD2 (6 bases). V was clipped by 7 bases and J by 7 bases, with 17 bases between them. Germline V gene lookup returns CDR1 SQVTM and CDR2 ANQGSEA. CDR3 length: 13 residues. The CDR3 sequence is CSARLGGRNEQFF. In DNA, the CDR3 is TGCAGCGCTCGACTAGGAGGGAGGAATGAGCAGTTCTTC.

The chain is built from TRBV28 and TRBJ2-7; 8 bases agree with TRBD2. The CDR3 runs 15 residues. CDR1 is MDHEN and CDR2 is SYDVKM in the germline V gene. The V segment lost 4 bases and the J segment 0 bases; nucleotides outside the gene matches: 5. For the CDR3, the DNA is TGTGCCAGCAGTTCCGAGCTAGCGGGCTCCTACGAGCAGTACTTC. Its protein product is CASSSELAGSYEQYF.

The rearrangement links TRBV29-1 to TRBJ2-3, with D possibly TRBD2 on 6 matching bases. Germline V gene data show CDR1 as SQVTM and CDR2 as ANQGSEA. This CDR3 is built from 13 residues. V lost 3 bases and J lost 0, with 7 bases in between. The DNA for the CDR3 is TGCAGCGTTGATAGCGGTAGCACAGATACGCAGTATTTT. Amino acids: CSVDSGSTDTQYF.

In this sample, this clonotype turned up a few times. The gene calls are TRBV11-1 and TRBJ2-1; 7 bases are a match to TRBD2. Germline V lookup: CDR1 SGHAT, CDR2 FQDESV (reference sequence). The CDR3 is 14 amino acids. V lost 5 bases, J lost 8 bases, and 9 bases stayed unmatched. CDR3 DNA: TGTGCCAGCAGCCAAAGACCTAGCGGCTATGAGCAGTTCTTC. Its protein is CASSQRPSGYEQFF.

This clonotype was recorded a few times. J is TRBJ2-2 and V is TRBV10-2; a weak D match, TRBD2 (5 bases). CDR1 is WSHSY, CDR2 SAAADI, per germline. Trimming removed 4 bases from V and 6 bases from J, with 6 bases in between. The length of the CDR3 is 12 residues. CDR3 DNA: TGCGCCAGCAGTGGGGGAGCCGGGGAGCTGTTTTTT. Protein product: CASSGGAGELFF.

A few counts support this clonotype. The CDR3 here is CASSPRDSTRPPQHF. In DNA, the CDR3 is TGTGCCAGCAGCCCCCGGGACAGCACCCGTCCGCCCCAGCATTTT. The rearrangement links TRBV6-5 to TRBJ1-5; TRBD1 matches at 7 bases. Germline CDR1 is MNHEY and CDR2 is SVGAGI. The V and J ends lost 6 bases and 9 bases, in that order; junction bases with no gene match: 14. The CDR3 extends over 15 amino acids.

The CDR3 sequence is CASSRGQGAGEQYF. DNA of the CDR3: TGTGCCAGCAGCCGAGGACAGGGCGCGGGGGAGCAGTACTTC. This chain links TRBV6-5 with TRBJ2-7, with 8 positions matching TRBD1. CDR3 length: 14 residues. The germline V gene encodes CDR1 MNHEY and CDR2 SVGAGI. V shed 6 bases, J shed 7 bases, and the junction held 11 bases outside the gene matches.

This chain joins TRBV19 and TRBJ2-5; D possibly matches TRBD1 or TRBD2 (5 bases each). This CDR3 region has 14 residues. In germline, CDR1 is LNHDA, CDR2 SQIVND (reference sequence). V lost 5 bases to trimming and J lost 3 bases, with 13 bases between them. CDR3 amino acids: CASSARDGKETQYF. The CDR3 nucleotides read TGTGCCAGTAGTGCCCGGGACGGCAAAGAGACCCAGTACTTC.

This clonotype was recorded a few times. This CDR3 reads CASSQGTVNQPQHF. CDR3 DNA sequence: TGTGCCAGCAGCCAAGGGACAGTGAATCAGCCCCAGCATTTT. The chain is built from TRBV9 and TRBJ1-5, with 7 bases identical to TRBD1. Germline V lookup: CDR1 SGDLS, CDR2 YYNGEE. CDR3 length: 14 amino acids. J lost 4 bases, V lost 4 bases, and 5 bases had no gene match. Full variable domain (remainder filled in from reference TRBV9 and TRBJ1-5): DSGVTQTPKHLITATGQRVTLRCSPRSGDLSVYWYQQSLDQGLQFLIQYYNGEERAKGNILERFSAQQFPDLHSELNLSSLELGDSALYFCASSQGTVNQPQHFGDGTRLSIL.

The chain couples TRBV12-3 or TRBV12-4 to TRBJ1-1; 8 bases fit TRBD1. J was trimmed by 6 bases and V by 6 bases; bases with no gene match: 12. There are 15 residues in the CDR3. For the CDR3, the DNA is TGTGCCAGCAGCTTGGGTATCGGACAGGGTTCTGAAGCTTTCTTT. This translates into CASSLGIGQGSEAFF.

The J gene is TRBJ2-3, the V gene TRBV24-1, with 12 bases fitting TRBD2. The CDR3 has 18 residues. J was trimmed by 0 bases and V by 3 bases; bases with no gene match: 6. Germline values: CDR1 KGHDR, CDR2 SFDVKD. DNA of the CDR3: TGTGCCACCAGTGATAAGCTAGCGGGGGGGCCCAGCACAGATACGCAGTATTTT. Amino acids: CATSDKLAGGPSTDTQYF.

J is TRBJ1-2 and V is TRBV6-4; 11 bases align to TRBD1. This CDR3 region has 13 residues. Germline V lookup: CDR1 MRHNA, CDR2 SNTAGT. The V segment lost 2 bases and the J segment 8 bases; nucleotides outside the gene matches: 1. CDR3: CASSDRTGGGYTF. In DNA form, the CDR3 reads TGTGCCAGCAGTGACAGGACAGGGGGCGGCTACACCTTC.

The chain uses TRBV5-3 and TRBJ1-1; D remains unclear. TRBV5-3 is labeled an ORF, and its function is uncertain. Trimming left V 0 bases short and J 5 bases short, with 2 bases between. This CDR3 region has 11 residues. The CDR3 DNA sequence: TGTGCCAGAAGCTTGGGTACTGAAGCTTTCTTT. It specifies CARSLGTEAFF.